A single sample is the source of the 6 T cell receptor beta chains below, sequenced in a study of blood T cell repertoires in COVID-19. TCRdb keeps only in-frame clones here, not all; method: immunoSEQ multiplex PCR. The sample records 300,000 to 400,000 clones, approximately 91% being singletons. The sample consisted of peripheral blood. These receptors came from a woman in her sixties or seventies with COVID-19, enrolled during active disease.

The chain joins TRBV27 to TRBJ2-1; 8 positions agree with TRBD2. Germline lookup yields CDR1 MNHEY and CDR2 SMNVEV (reference sequence). This CDR3 is 16 amino acids long. The ends lost 7 bases at V and 0 bases at J; junction bases unmatched: 8. The CDR3 is CASTSAGVSSYNEQFF. CDR3 bases: TGTGCCAGCACCTCAGCGGGGGTAAGCTCCTACAATGAGCAGTTCTTC.

This chain connects TRBV29-1 to TRBJ1-1; TRBD1 matches at 7 bases. The germline V gene has CDR1 SQVTM and CDR2 ANQGSEA. The CDR3 extends over 13 amino acids. V dropped 8 bases and J dropped 5; count of bases not matched to a gene: 11. The CDR3 sequence: CSTSNRGRTEAFF. CDR3 coding DNA: TGCAGCACAAGCAACAGGGGACGGACTGAAGCTTTCTTT.

This clone was detected only once. J is TRBJ2-1 and V is TRBV18, with a possible D match to TRBD2 (6 bases). The CDR3 is made up of 15 amino acids. Between the trimmed V and J ends, which lost 1 base and 4 bases, there was a span of 11 bases. Germline V gives CDR1 KGHSH, CDR2 LQKENI. The CDR3 DNA is TGTGCCAGCTCACCACTAGCGGCTATATACAATGAGCAGTTCTTC. As protein: CASSPLAAIYNEQFF.

The chain recombines TRBV24-1 with TRBJ1-4; 7 bases agree with TRBD1. Germline CDR1 KGHDR, CDR2 SFDVKD. The J segment lost 8 bases and the V segment lost 11 bases, leaving 7 bases of the junction unmatched. This CDR3 has 12 residues. In DNA form, the CDR3 reads TGTGCCAAGCACAGGGGAGGAGAAAAACTGTTTTTT. It translates to CAKHRGGEKLFF.

The CDR3 DNA is TGCGCCAGCAGCTTGTTAGGGCACAGGGGGGACAATGAGCAGTTCTTC. This sequence encodes CASSLLGHRGDNEQFF. The chain has TRBV5-1 and TRBJ2-1; 8 bases line up with TRBD1. Germline assignment: CDR1 SGHRS and CDR2 YFSETQ. This CDR3 is 16 amino acids long. The V and J ends lost 1 base and 5 bases, in that order; junction bases with no gene match: 8. Together with reference TRBV5-1 and TRBJ2-1, the CDR3 gives the full variable domain: KAGVTQTPRYLIKTRGQQVTLSCSPISGHRSVSWYQQTPGQGLQFLFEYFSETQRNKGNFPGRFSGRQFSNSRSEMNVSTLELGDSALYLCASSLLGHRGDNEQFFGPGTRLTVL.

As to this clone: In the same sample, other DNA sequences code for this CDR3. The chain's CDR3 is CASSPLAGTDTQYF. CDR3 in DNA: TGTGCCAGCAGCCCTCTAGCGGGCACAGATACGCAGTATTTT. This chain uses TRBV7-9 with TRBJ2-3; 7 nucleotides match TRBD2. The CDR3 contains 14 residues. V lost 5 bases and J lost 1; bases outside the gene matches: 3. Germline V lookup: CDR1 SEHNR, CDR2 FQNEAQ (reference sequence).